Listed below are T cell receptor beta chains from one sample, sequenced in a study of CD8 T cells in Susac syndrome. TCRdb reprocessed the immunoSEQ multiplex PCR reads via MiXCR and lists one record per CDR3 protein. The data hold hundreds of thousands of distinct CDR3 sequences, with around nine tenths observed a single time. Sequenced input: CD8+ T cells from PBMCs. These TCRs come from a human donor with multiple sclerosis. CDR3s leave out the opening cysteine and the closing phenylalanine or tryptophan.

CDR3 protein: ASSRDLSYYGYT
V gene: TRBV4-3
J gene: TRBJ1-2

CDR3 protein: ASSQAQGGTDTQY
V gene: TRBV4-1
J gene: TRBJ2-3

CDR3 protein: SVEVLGGEQY
V gene: TRBV29-1
J gene: TRBJ2-7

CDR3 protein: SVVGRGSSGYT
V gene: TRBV29-1
J gene: TRBJ1-2

CDR3 protein: ASSQRAPRDRVSGGANVLT
V gene: TRBV23-1
J gene: TRBJ2-6

CDR3 protein: SARDTVIGYEQY
V gene: TRBV20-1
J gene: TRBJ2-7

CDR3 protein: ASSSTGLGNEQF
V gene: TRBV28
J gene: TRBJ2-1

CDR3 protein: ATSVSPRQDDSYNEQF
V gene: TRBV24-1
J gene: TRBJ2-1

CDR3 protein: ATSAVQGRTGELF
V gene: TRBV24-1
J gene: TRBJ2-2

CDR3 protein: ASSFLAGEGTDTQY
V gene: TRBV27
J gene: TRBJ2-3

CDR3 protein: ASSRDRGRAGELF
V gene: TRBV27
J gene: TRBJ2-2

CDR3 protein: ASSVQGGSYNEQF
V gene: TRBV4-3
J gene: TRBJ2-1

CDR3 protein: ASSYATGTEAF
V gene: TRBV6-5
J gene: TRBJ1-1

CDR3 protein: ASSFGQAGEKLF
V gene: TRBV13
J gene: TRBJ1-4

CDR3 protein: ASSGGDSYSYEQY
V gene: TRBV12-3/TRBV12-4
J gene: TRBJ2-7

CDR3 protein: ASSPTSGGYNEQF
V gene: TRBV6-2/TRBV6-3
J gene: TRBJ2-1

CDR3 protein: ASSQRGVEETQY
V gene: TRBV5-4
J gene: TRBJ2-5

CDR3 protein: ASSYSPGSTDTQY
V gene: TRBV6-2/TRBV6-3
J gene: TRBJ2-3

CDR3 protein: ASSSQGHGGTENYGYT
V gene: TRBV7-3
J gene: TRBJ1-2

CDR3 protein: ASSLVAGVVHNEQF
V gene: TRBV7-8
J gene: TRBJ2-1

CDR3 protein: ASSKGLAFNEQF
V gene: TRBV19
J gene: TRBJ2-1

CDR3 protein: ASSYSFGGANVLT
V gene: TRBV6-5
J gene: TRBJ2-6

CDR3 protein: ASSAAGADNEKLF
V gene: TRBV13
J gene: TRBJ1-4

CDR3 protein: ASSLPQGGDTEAF
V gene: TRBV7-9
J gene: TRBJ1-1

CDR3 protein: ASSPRDTQY
V gene: TRBV18
J gene: TRBJ2-3

CDR3 protein: ASSTTERLQETQY
V gene: TRBV5-6
J gene: TRBJ2-5

CDR3 protein: ASSNQTSGGADTQY
V gene: TRBV6-4
J gene: TRBJ2-3

CDR3 protein: ASSAWTGGTYEQY
V gene: TRBV13
J gene: TRBJ2-7